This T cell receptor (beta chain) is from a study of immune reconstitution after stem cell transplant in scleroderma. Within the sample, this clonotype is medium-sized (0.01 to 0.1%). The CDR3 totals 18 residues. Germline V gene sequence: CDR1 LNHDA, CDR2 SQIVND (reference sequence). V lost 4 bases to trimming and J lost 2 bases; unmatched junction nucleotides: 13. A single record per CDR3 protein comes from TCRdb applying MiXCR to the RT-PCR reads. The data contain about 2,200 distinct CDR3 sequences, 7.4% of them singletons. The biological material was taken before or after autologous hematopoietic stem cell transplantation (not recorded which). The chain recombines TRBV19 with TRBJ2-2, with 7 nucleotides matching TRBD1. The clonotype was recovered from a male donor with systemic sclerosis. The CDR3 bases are TGTGCCAGTAGTACCAAACCCGGGACAGCCACTAACACCGGGGAGCTGTTTTTT. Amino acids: CASSTKPGTATNTGELFF.